The rows below give T cell receptor beta chains drawn from one sample of a study of OX40 agonist ivuxolimab in advanced cancers. The protocol was immunoSEQ multiplex PCR, while the TCRdb copy is restricted to in-frame clones and leaves out a portion. Among 90,000 to 95,000 clones, more than 75% were seen once, and the ten largest hold 3.5% to 5.5%. The sample here was CD4+ or CD8+ T cells sorted from blood, taken in a trial of the OX40 agonist ivuxolimab. These receptors were collected from an adult with an advanced solid tumor such as melanoma, head and neck, liver or kidney cancer. Each CDR3 is given without its conserved first and last residue. A D gene is named only where the DNA matches it firmly.

TRBV30	TRBJ2-5	TRBD1	AWSQGTGRETQY
TRBV29-1	TRBJ1-4	.	SVEYGAGNEKLF
TRBV28	TRBJ1-5	TRBD1	ASRLGQGPAGKPQH
TRBV11-2	TRBJ1-6	.	ASSLAGDGNSPLH
TRBV7-2	TRBJ2-5	.	ASSSAETQY
TRBV6-4	TRBJ1-6	.	ASSDGGANNSPLH
TRBV23-1	TRBJ1-2	.	ASPRQSDGYT
TRBV30	TRBJ2-5	TRBD2	AWSPWTSGRSQETQY
TRBV27	TRBJ1-3	TRBD1	ASSLSGAGQPGNTIY
TRBV5-1	TRBJ2-6	.	ASSLGGAGANVLT
TRBV11-2	TRBJ1-2	.	ASSLFVGQENGYT
TRBV30	TRBJ1-2	TRBD1	AWSGQGLANYGYT
TRBV27	TRBJ2-7	.	ASTSRSSYEQY
TRBV11-2	TRBJ2-5	.	ASSLGGQETQY
TRBV9	TRBJ1-2	.	ASSVGSGELRGYT
TRBV5-4	TRBJ1-2	TRBD1	ASRSGTGGSDGYT
TRBV1	TRBJ2-2	.	TRCLAFGGTGELF
TRBV5-1	TRBJ1-1	.	ASSLPAATEAF
TRBV11-3	TRBJ2-7	TRBD2	ASSRASPGTSGPYYEQY
TRBV19	TRBJ2-3	.	ASSRATDTQY
TRBV7-3	TRBJ2-3	.	ASSLQDTDTQY
TRBV6-1	TRBJ1-1	.	ASSDRPGETEAF
TRBV5-1	TRBJ1-1	.	ASSLVGGPNTEAF
TRBV19	TRBJ1-5	.	ASSIRVGSQPQH
TRBV28	TRBJ2-7	TRBD1	ASSYRDRGRREQY
TRBV30	TRBJ1-4	.	AWSVWAGNEKLF
TRBV11-1	TRBJ2-7	TRBD2	ASTASRREGGYEQY
TRBV6-4	TRBJ1-2	TRBD1	ASSRDRNYGYT
TRBV7-2	TRBJ2-1	.	ASSLNALYNEQF
TRBV4-1	TRBJ1-6	.	ASSQGASLSSYNSPLH
TRBV5-6	TRBJ1-5	TRBD1	ASSLAGQGFNQPQH
TRBV28	TRBJ2-7	TRBD1	ASSLSTGAVYEQY
TRBV29-1	TRBJ1-1	TRBD1	SVEDTGAGTEAF
TRBV28	TRBJ2-2	.	AARRGGTGELF
TRBV2	TRBJ2-7	.	ASSETALSSYEQY
TRBV29-1	TRBJ2-5	.	SVGVNQETQY
TRBV5-1	TRBJ1-1	.	ASSPGLGGMAEAF
TRBV9	TRBJ2-6	TRBD2	ASSPLSGSRSGANVLT
TRBV13	TRBJ1-1	TRBD1	ASSLNIGATGGNTEAF
TRBV5-6	TRBJ2-3	TRBD2	ASSRYTRAGTSGTDTQY